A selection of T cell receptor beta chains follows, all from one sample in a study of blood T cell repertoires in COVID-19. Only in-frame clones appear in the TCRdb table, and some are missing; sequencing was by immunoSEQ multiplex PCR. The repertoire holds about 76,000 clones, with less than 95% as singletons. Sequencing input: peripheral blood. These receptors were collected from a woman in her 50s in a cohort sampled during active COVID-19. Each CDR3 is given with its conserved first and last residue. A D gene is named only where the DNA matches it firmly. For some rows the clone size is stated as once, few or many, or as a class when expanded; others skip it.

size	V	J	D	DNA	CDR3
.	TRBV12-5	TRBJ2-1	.	TGTGCTAGTGGTTTGGCATCGGGAGTCAGTGAGCAGTTCTTC	CASGLASGVSEQFF
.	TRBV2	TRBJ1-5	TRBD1	TGTGCCAGCACCCAGGGGGGTCAGCCCCAGCATTTT	CASTQGGQPQHF
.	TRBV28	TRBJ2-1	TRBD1	TGTGCCAGCACCCTCGGGACAGGGGGCCTCCCGCAGTTCTTC	CASTLGTGGLPQFF
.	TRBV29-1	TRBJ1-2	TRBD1	TGCAGCGTCCCCAATTCAGGGGGCTCCTATGGCTACACCTTC	CSVPNSGGSYGYTF
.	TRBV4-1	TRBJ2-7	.	TGCGCCAGCAGCCAAGATCCGGGGGCCTACGAGCAGTACTTC	CASSQDPGAYEQYF
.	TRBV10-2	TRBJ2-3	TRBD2	TGCGCCAGCACGACTAGCGGGAGACGGACAGATACGCAGTATTTT	CASTTSGRRTDTQYF
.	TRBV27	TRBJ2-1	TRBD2	TGTGCCAGCAGTTTATGGGGCGAACTAGCGGGGCGGGGTAATGAGCAGTTCTTC	CASSLWGELAGRGNEQFF
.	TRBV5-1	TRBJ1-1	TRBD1	TGCGCCAGCAGCTTAGCAACAGGGGATACTGAAGCTTTCTTT	CASSLATGDTEAFF
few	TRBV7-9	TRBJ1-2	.	TGTGCCAGCAGCTTAGGTCAGGCCTCTGGCTATGGCTACACCTTC	CASSLGQASGYGYTF
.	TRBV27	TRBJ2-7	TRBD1	TGTGCCAGCGGCCCAGGGGGCTTCGGGTCCTACGAGCAGTACTTC	CASGPGGFGSYEQYF
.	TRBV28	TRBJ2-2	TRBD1	TGTGCCAGCAGTATTCCCGGGACAGGGTCCTTACGCGCCGGGGAGCTGTTTTTT	CASSIPGTGSLRAGELFF
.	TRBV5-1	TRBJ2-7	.	TGCGCCAGCAGCTTGGGTTCGACAGGCGACTACGAGCAGTACTTC	CASSLGSTGDYEQYF
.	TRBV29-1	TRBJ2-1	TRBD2	TGCAGCGTGCTAGCGGGAGGGCCGGGGAATGAGCAGTTCTTC	CSVLAGGPGNEQFF
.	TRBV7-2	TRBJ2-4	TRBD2	TGTGCCAGCAGCCCTTCACTAGCGCCCGTTGAAAACATTCAGTACTTC	CASSPSLAPVENIQYF
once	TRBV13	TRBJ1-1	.	TGTGCCAGCAGCTTAGTTCTCAACACTGAAGCTTTCTTT	CASSLVLNTEAFF
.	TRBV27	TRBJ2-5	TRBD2	TGTGCCAGCAGTCCCCGGGGTAGCGGGGAGACCCAGTACTTC	CASSPRGSGETQYF
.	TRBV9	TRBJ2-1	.	TGTGCCAGCAGCGTAGGACTAGAATCGAACAATGAGCAGTTCTTC	CASSVGLESNNEQFF
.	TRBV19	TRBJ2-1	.	TGTGCCAGTACGACAGACTCCGATGGGGCGAAGCTGAATGAGCAGTTCTTC	CASTTDSDGAKLNEQFF
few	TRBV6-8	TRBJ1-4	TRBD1	TGTGCCAGCAACCCCCGACAGGGTTATAATGAAAAACTGTTTTTT	CASNPRQGYNEKLFF
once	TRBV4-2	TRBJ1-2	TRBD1	TGTGCCAGCAGCCCCCAGGACAGGGGAGCGAACTATGGCTACACCTTC	CASSPQDRGANYGYTF
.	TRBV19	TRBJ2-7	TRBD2	TGTGCCAGTATACCGGTTAGCGGGAGCGAGCAGTACTTC	CASIPVSGSEQYF
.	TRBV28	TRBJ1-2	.	TGTGCCAGCACCCCCGGACAGAGGTACACCTTC	CASTPGQRYTF
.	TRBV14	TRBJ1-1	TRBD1	TGTGCCAGCAGCCGAATGGATGGGACAGGGAGGGACACTGAAGCTTTCTTT	CASSRMDGTGRDTEAFF
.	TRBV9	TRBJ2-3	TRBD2	TGTGCCAGCAGCCCCCGACTAGCGGGAGCAGATACGCAGTATTTT	CASSPRLAGADTQYF
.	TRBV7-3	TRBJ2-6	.	TGTGCCAGCAGCTTAGGTTCGGGAGTAAACTCTGGGGCCAACGTCCTGACTTTC	CASSLGSGVNSGANVLTF
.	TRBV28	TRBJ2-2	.	TGTGCCAGCAGCTGGACAGACCTCGGCGGACTAGGGGGGGAGCTGTTTTTT	CASSWTDLGGLGGELFF
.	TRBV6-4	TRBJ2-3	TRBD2	TGTGCCAGCAGTCGAGCGGGAGGGCCGGATACGCAGTATTTT	CASSRAGGPDTQYF
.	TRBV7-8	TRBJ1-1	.	TGTGCCAGCAGCTTAATTCTTGGGGCGCCGGGCACTGAAGCTTTCTTT	CASSLILGAPGTEAFF
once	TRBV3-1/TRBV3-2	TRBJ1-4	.	TGTGCCAGCAGCGGGCCGGCTTATAATGAAAAACTGTTTTTT	CASSGPAYNEKLFF
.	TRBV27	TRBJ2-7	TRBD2	TGTGCCAGCAGTCCGCTCGGGACTAGAGGCGAGCAGTACTTC	CASSPLGTRGEQYF
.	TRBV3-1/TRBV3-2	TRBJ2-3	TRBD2	TGTGCCAGCAGCTTCCCGGGAGGGCCTTATCCAGATACGCAGTATTTT	CASSFPGGPYPDTQYF
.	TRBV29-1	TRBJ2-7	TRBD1	TGCAGCGTGGAAACCGGGACAGTCTACGAGCAGTACTTC	CSVETGTVYEQYF
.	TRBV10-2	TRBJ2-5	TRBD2	TGCGCCAGCTCATTAGCGGGAGGGCAGGGAGAGACCCAGTACTTC	CASSLAGGQGETQYF
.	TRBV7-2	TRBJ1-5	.	TGTGCCAGCAGCCCAGGAGGCATTGGCAATCAGCCCCAGCATTTT	CASSPGGIGNQPQHF
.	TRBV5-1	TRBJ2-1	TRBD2	TGCGCCAGCAGCTCATTCACTAGCGCCAACAATGAGCAGTTCTTC	CASSSFTSANNEQFF
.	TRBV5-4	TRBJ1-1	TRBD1	TGTGCCAGCAGCTTCGCAAGGGGGCGGGCGTACACTGAAGCTTTCTTT	CASSFARGRAYTEAFF
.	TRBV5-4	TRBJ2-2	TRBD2	TGTGCCAGCAGCTTAGTTAGCGGGCCCGGGGAGCTGTTTTTT	CASSLVSGPGELFF
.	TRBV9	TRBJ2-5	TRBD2	TGTGCCAGCAGCGTAGAGGTAGCGGGAGGGAGAGAGACCCAGTACTTC	CASSVEVAGGRETQYF
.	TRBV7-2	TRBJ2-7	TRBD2	TGTGCCAGCAGCCATAGCGGGAGCCTTACCTACGAGCAGTACTTC	CASSHSGSLTYEQYF
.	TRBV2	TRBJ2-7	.	TGTGCCAGCAGGGCGGCCGTGGCGAGGGACGAGCAGTACTTC	CASRAAVARDEQYF
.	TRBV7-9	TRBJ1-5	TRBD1	TGTGCCAGCAGCGCCTACCTGACAGGGGAAGGCAATCAGCCCCAGCATTTT	CASSAYLTGEGNQPQHF
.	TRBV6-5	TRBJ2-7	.	TGTGCCAGCAGTCCGAGGTTGGGGGCGCAGTACGAGCAGTACTTC	CASSPRLGAQYEQYF
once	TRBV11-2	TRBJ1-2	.	TGTGCCAGCAGCCTGGACACAGCCGCGGACTATGGCTACACCTTC	CASSLDTAADYGYTF
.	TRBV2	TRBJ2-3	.	TGTGCCAGCAGTGACGGCGGTAGCACAGATACGCAGTATTTT	CASSDGGSTDTQYF